The T cell receptor beta chain under discussion was sequenced for a study of T cells in Graves' hyperthyroidism and ophthalmopathy. Findings and caveats of the study: Ophthalmopathy was model-predicted a median approximately 6.9 months pre-onset. Most thyroid clonotypes that were expanded above 0.001 also turned up in blood.

This clonotype was observed a handful of times. Its antigen is currently unknown. Per germline, CDR1 SEHNR and CDR2 FQNEAQ (reference sequence). V dropped 5 bases and J dropped 3 bases, with 17 bases sitting between them. The CDR3 runs to 15 residues. A roughly 10 ml volume of fresh peripheral blood provided the PBMCs. Template material for amplifying TCR beta CDR3 regions consisted of RNA transcripts. Researchers ran a first-round RT-PCR on the TCR CDR3 using the HTBI primer set. Each CDR3 protein gets one entry after TCRdb re-called the multiplex PCR reads with MiXCR. The sample consists of under 550,000 distinct CDR3 sequences, roughly an eighth of them appearing once.

This TCR was recovered from a woman aged 18-29 years with Graves' hyperthyroidism. Input material: blood. The chain carries TRBV7-9 and TRBJ2-7; D gene unclear. CDR3 residues: CASSPPGPSRYEQYF. In DNA, the CDR3 is TGTGCCAGCAGCCCTCCCGGGCCTTCCCGCTACGAGCAGTACTTC.